This T cell receptor beta chain was recorded in a study of preoperative IRX-2 immunotherapy in early breast cancer. Treatment reported: preoperative locoregional IRX-2 cytokine immunotherapy. Samples came from a phase Ib trial of preoperative locoregional IRX-2 cytokine immunotherapy. Libraries were prepared by immunoSEQ multiplex PCR; TCRdb keeps only in-frame clonotypes and omits some of them. Of about 98,000 clones in the sample, roughly 90% are singletons; the top ten hold roughly 2%. Per germline, CDR1 MDHEN and CDR2 SYDVKM. Trimming cost V 7 bases and J 2 bases, with 9 bases left between them. This CDR3 has 14 residues.

J is TRBJ2-6 and V is TRBV28, with a possible D match to TRBD2 (6 bases). The receptor's source is a human donor with breast cancer. The specimen was tumor tissue, collected after IRX-2 immunotherapy. CDR3 sequence: CASNGGTGANVLTF. CDR3 sequence (DNA): TGTGCCAGCAATGGAGGGACTGGGGCCAACGTCCTGACTTTC.